The 13 T cell receptor beta chains given below trace back to one sample, sequenced in a study of CD8 T cell repertoires and HIV-1 epitope variants. No antigen has been assigned to these receptors. Measured with immunoSEQ multiplex PCR; TCRdb has only the in-frame clones, and not every one. This table has around 6,400 clones, roughly 70% appearing once. Sequencing input: cultured CD8+ T cells derived from PBMCs. The receptors shown here come from a male donor with HIV.

This clone occurred a few times. The chain couples TRBV7-2 to TRBJ2-5; D gene unclear. CDR3 length: 13 amino acids. The germline V gene encodes CDR1 SGHTA and CDR2 FQGNSA. Trimming left V 4 bases short and J 5 bases short, with 11 bases between. CDR3 region: CASSSPTLETQYF. The CDR3 DNA reads as TGTGCCAGCAGCTCCCCTACCCTTGAGACCCAGTACTTC.

This clone was seen more than once but under ten times. This chain uses TRBV7-8 with TRBJ2-6; the D is unclear. There are 16 residues in the CDR3. Looked up from germline, CDR1 is SGHVS and CDR2 is FQNEAQ. Trimming removed 6 bases at V and 2 bases at J, with 14 bases between. Here the CDR3 DNA reads TGTGCCAGCAGTGCCGAAGACAAGGCTGGGGCCAACGTCCTGACTTTC. Translation gives CASSAEDKAGANVLTF.

The CDR3 coding sequence is TGTGCCAGCAGTTTTCTCCTGTCGGTGGCCGATGGCTACACCTTC. Translation gives CASSFLLSVADGYTF. This chain connects TRBV6-5 to TRBJ1-2; D gene unclear. Trimming stripped 4 bases from V and 6 bases from J, with 18 bases between. The CDR3 contains 15 residues. CDR1 MNHEY and CDR2 SVGAGI come from the germline V gene.

This clone was seen more than once but under ten times. This chain joins TRBV5-4 and TRBJ2-2; the match to TRBD1 covers 9 bases. The CDR3 is 15 amino acids. Trimming removed 3 bases from V and 4 bases from J; junction bases left unmatched: 4. CDR1 and CDR2 (germline): SGHNT, YYREEE (reference sequence). The CDR3 nucleotides read TGTGCCAGCAGCTCAGACAGGGGGGGCACCGGGGAGCTGTTTTTT. Protein product: CASSSDRGGTGELFF.

This chain joins TRBV15 and TRBJ2-5; 7 positions agree with TRBD1. Germline values: CDR1 LNHNV, CDR2 YYDKDF (reference sequence). This CDR3 has 18 amino acids. The trim removed 2 bases at V and 5 bases at J, leaving 17 bases unmatched. The CDR3 spells CATSRKANRGDLEETQYF. CDR3 bases: TGTGCCACCAGCAGAAAGGCTAACAGGGGAGATCTTGAGGAGACCCAGTACTTC.

This clone is medium-sized. The gene calls are TRBV5-4 and TRBJ1-5, with D hard to call. There are 14 residues in the CDR3. Germline CDR1 reads SGHNT; CDR2 reads YYREEE (reference sequence). The V end lost 2 bases, the J end lost 0 bases, and 6 bases lay between the germline ends. CDR3 loop: CASSFSGSNQPQHF. CDR3 coding DNA: TGTGCCAGCAGCTTTTCGGGTAGCAATCAGCCCCAGCATTTT.

By sample fraction, this clone is large (0.1 to 1%). V usage is TRBV2 and J usage is TRBJ2-1; TRBD2 is a possible D gene (7 bases). CDR1 SNHLY and CDR2 FYNNEI come from the germline V gene. There are 14 residues in the CDR3. V lost 3 bases to trimming and J lost 7 bases, with 13 bases between them. CDR3 protein: CASSEGGTLNEQFF. The CDR3 region has the DNA TGTGCCAGCAGTGAGGGGGGGACATTGAATGAGCAGTTCTTC.

The CDR3 DNA reads TGTGCCAGCAGCTTGAGTGTCACCGGGGAGCTGTTTTTT. Encoded protein: CASSLSVTGELFF. The chain links TRBV5-6 to TRBJ2-2; D is unresolved. Germline V CDR1 and CDR2: SGHDT, YYEEEE. CDR3 length: 13 amino acids. Trimming removed 1 base from V and 4 bases from J, with 5 bases in between.

The rearrangement joins TRBV7-9 to TRBJ2-4, with TRBD1 identical over 8 bases. Germline V gene data show CDR1 as SEHNR and CDR2 as FQNEAQ (reference sequence). The V segment lost 4 bases and the J segment 8 bases; nucleotides outside the gene matches: 7. This CDR3 has 14 residues. The CDR3 nucleotides read TGTGCCAGCAGCTCGGACAGGGAGTGGCACATTCAGTACTTC. The encoded protein is CASSSDREWHIQYF. The full variable domain, in which reference TRBV7-9 and TRBJ2-4 provide the parts outside the CDR3, is DTGVSQNPRHKITKRGQNVTFRCDPISEHNRLYWYRQTLGQGPEFLTYFQNEAQLEKSRLLSDRFSAERPKGSFSTLEIQRTEQGDSAMYLCASSSDREWHIQYFGAGTRLSVL.

This chain joins TRBV4-1 and TRBJ2-3, with 9 bases aligning to TRBD2. The CDR3 runs 18 residues. Trimming at V came to 0 bases and at J to 0 bases, leaving 7 bases not matched to a gene. Per the germline V gene, CDR1 is MGHRA and CDR2 is YSYEKL. The CDR3 nucleotides read TGCGCCAGCAGCCAAGACCCCCCTAGCGGGACTAGCACAGATACGCAGTATTTT. Its protein product is CASSQDPPSGTSTDTQYF.

This clone was observed a single time. This sequence joins TRBV2 and TRBJ1-4; D is uncertain. The germline V gene has CDR1 SNHLY and CDR2 FYNNEI. CDR3 size: 15 residues. Trimming took off 7 bases at V and 4 bases at J, with 16 bases between the two ends. This CDR3 is CASTLWWDGNEKLFF. The CDR3 region has the DNA TGTGCCAGCACCCTATGGTGGGATGGTAATGAAAAACTGTTTTTT. The complete variable domain, with remaining parts taken from reference TRBV2 and TRBJ1-4, reads EPEVTQTPSHQVTQMGQEVILRCVPISNHLYFYWYRQILGQKVEFLVSFYNNEISEKSEIFDDQFSVERPDGSNFTLKIRSTKLEDSAMYFCASTLWWDGNEKLFFGSGTQLSVL.

This clone was detected only a few times. The genes are TRBV10-2 and TRBJ2-7; D call uncertain. The V end lost 7 bases, the J end lost 5 bases, and 15 bases lay between the germline ends. This CDR3 has 13 residues. The germline V gene has CDR1 WSHSY and CDR2 SAAADI. The CDR3 DNA sequence: TGCGCCAGCACGAGGTTCGTAGGTAACGAGCAGTACTTC. Encoded protein: CASTRFVGNEQYF.

There are a few counts of this clone. The chain recombines TRBV7-9 with TRBJ2-7; the match to TRBD1 covers 8 bases. This CDR3 comprises 15 residues. Looked up from germline, CDR1 is SEHNR and CDR2 is FQNEAQ (reference sequence). Unmatched junction bases numbered 11, after V lost 5 bases and J lost 5 bases. The CDR3 here is CASSEIQGAINEQYF. Here the CDR3 DNA reads TGTGCCAGCAGCGAGATTCAGGGGGCGATCAACGAGCAGTACTTC.